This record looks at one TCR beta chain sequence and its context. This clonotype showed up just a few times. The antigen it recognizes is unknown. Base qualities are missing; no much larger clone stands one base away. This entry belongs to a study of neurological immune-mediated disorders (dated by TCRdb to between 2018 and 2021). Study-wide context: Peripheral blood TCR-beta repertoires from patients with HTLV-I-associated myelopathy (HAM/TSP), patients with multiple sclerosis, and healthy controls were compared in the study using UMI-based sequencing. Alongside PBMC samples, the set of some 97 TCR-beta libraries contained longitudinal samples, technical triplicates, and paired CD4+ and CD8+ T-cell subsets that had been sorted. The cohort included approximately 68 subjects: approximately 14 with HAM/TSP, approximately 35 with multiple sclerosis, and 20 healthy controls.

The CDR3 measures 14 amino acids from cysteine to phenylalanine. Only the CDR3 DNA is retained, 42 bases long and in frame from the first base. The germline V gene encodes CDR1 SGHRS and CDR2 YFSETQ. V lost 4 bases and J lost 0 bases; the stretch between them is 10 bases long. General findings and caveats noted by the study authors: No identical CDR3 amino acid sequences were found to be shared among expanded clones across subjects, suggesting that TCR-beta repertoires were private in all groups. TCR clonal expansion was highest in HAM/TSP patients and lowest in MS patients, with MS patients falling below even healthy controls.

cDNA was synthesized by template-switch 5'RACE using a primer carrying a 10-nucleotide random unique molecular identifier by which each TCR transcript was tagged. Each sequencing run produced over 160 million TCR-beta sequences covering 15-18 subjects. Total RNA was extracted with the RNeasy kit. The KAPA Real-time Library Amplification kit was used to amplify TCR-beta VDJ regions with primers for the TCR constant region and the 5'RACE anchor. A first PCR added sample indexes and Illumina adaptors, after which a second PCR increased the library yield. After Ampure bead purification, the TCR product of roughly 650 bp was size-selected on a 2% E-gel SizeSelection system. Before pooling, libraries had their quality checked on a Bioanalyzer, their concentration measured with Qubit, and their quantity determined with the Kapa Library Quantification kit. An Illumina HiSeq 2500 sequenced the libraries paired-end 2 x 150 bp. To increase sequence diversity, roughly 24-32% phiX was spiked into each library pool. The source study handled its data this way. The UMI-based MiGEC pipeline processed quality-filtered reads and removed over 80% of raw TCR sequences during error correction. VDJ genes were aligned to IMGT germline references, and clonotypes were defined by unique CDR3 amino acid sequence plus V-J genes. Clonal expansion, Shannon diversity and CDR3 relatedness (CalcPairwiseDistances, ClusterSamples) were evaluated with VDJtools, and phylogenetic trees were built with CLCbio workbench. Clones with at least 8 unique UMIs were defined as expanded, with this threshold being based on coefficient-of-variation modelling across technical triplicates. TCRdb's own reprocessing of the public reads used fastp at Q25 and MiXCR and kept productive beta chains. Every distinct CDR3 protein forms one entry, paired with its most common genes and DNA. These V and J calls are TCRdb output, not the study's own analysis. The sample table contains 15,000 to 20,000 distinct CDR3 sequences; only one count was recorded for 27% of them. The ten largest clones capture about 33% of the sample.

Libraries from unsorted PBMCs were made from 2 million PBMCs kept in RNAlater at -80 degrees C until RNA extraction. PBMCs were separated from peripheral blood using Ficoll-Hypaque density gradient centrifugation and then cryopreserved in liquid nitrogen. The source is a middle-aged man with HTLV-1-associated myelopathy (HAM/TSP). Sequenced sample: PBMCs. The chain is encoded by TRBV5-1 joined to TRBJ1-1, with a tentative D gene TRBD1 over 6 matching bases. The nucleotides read TGCGCCAGCAGCATTGGACAGATGAACACTGAAGCTTTCTTT. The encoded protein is CASSIGQMNTEAFF.